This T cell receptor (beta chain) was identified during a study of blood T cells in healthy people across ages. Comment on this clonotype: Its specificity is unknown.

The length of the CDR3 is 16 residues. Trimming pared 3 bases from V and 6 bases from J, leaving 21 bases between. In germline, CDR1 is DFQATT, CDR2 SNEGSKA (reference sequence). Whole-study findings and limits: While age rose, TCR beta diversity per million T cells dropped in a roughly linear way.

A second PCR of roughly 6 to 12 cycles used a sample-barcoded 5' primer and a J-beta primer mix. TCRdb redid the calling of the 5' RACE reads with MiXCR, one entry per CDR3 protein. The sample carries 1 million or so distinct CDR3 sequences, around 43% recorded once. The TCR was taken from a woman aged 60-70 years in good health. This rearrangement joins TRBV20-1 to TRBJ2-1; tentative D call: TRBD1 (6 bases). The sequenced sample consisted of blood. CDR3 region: CSASPLGQIWGNEQFF. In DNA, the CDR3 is TGCAGTGCTAGCCCCCTAGGACAGATATGGGGCAATGAGCAGTTCTTC.